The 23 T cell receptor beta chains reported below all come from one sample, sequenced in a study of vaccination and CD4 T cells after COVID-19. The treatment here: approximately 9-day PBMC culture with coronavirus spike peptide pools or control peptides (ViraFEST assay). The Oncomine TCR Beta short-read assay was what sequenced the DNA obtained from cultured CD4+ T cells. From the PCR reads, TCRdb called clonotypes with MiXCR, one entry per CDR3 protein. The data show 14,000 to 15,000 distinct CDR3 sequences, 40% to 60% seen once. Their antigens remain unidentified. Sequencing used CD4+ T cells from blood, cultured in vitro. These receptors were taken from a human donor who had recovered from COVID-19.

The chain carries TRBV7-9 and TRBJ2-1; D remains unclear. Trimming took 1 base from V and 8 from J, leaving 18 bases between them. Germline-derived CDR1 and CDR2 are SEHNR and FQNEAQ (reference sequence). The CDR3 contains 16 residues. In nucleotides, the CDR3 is TGTGCCAGCAGCTTAGTAGTCAACCCTAGTAGTTATGAGCAGTTCTTC. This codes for CASSLVVNPSSYEQFF. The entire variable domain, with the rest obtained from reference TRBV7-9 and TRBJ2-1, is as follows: DTGVSQNPRHKITKRGQNVTFRCDPISEHNRLYWYRQTLGQGPEFLTYFQNEAQLEKSRLLSDRFSAERPKGSFSTLEIQRTEQGDSAMYLCASSLVVNPSSYEQFFGPGTRLTVL.

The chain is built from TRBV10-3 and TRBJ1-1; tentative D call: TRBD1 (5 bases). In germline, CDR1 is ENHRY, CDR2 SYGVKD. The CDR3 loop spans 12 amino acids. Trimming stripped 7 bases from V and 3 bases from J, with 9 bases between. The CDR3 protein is CAIKGRDTEAFF. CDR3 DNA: TGTGCCATCAAAGGCAGGGACACTGAAGCTTTCTTT.

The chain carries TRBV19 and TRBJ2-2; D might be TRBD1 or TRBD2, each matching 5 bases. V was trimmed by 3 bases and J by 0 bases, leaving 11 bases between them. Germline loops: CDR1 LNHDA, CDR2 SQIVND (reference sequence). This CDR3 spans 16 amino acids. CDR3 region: CASSIWDVSNTGELFF. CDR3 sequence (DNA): TGTGCCAGTAGTATCTGGGACGTATCGAACACCGGGGAGCTGTTTTTT.

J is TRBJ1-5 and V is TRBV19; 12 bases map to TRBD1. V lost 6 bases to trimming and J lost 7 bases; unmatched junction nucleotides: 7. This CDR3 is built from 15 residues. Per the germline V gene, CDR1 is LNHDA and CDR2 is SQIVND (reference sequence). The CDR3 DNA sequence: TGTGCCAGTAGGGGGACAGGGGGCCCAGACCAGCCCCAGCATTTT. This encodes CASRGTGGPDQPQHF.

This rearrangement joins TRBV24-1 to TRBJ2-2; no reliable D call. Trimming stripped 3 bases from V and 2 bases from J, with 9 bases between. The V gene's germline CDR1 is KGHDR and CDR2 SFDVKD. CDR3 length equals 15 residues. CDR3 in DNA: TGTGCCACCAGTGATCCCCAGGATAACACCGGGGAGCTGTTTTTT. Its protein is CATSDPQDNTGELFF.

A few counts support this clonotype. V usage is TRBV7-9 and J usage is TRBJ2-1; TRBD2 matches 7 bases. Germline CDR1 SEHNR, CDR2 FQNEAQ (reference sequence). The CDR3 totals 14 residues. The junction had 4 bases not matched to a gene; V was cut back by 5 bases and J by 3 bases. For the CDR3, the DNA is TGTGCCAGCAGCCTCGGGACTATCTACAATGAGCAGTTCTTC. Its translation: CASSLGTIYNEQFF.

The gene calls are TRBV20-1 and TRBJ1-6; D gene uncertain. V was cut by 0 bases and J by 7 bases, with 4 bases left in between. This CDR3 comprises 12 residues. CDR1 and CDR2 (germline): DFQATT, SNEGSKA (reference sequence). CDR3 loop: CSAREGNSPLHF. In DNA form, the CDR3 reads TGCAGTGCTAGAGAGGGGAATTCACCCCTCCACTTT.

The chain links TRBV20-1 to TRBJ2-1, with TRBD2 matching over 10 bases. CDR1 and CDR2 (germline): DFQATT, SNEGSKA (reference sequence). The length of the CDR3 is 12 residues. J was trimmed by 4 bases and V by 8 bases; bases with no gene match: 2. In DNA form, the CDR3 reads TGCAGTTGGACTAGCGGTTACAATGAGCAGTTCTTC. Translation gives CSWTSGYNEQFF.

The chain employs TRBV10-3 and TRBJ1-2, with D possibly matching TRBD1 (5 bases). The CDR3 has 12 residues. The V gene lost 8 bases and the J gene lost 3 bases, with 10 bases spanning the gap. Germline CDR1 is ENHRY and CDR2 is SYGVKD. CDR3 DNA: TGTGCCATCGAAGGAGGGGACTATGGCTACACCTTC. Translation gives CAIEGGDYGYTF.

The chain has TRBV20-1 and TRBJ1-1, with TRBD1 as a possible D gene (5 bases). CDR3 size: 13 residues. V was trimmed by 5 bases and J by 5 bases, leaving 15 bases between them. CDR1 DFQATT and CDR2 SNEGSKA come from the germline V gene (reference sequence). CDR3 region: CSAQRGSRTEAFF. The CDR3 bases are TGCAGTGCTCAAAGGGGCTCCCGTACTGAAGCTTTCTTT.

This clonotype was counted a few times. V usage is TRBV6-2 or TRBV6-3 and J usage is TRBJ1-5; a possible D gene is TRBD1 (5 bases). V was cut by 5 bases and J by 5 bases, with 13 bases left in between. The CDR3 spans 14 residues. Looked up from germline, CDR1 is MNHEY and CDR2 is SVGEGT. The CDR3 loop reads CASSRTQQDQPQHF. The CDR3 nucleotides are TGTGCCAGCAGTCGGACCCAACAGGATCAGCCCCAGCATTTT.

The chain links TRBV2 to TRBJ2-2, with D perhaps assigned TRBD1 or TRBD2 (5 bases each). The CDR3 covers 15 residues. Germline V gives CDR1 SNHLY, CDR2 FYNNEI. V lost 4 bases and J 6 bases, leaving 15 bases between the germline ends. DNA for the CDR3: TGTGCCAGCAGTGTTAACGGGGCGAGTTCCGGGGAGCTGTTTTTT. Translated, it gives CASSVNGASSGELFF. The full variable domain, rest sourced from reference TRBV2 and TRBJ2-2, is EPEVTQTPSHQVTQMGQEVILRCVPISNHLYFYWYRQILGQKVEFLVSFYNNEISEKSEIFDDQFSVERPDGSNFTLKIRSTKLEDSAMYFCASSVNGASSGELFFGEGSRLTVL.

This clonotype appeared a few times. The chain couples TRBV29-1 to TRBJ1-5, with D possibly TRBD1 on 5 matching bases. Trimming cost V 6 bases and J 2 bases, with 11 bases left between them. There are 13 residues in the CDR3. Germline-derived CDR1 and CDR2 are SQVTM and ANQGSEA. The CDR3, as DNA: TGCAGCGTGTCCAGCAGGGGCAATCAGCCCCAGCATTTT. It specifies CSVSSRGNQPQHF.

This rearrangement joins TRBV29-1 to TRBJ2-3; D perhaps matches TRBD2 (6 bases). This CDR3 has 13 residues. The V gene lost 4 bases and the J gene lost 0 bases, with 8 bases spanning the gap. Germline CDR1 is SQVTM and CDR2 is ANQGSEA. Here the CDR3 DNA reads TGCAGCGTTGCAAGCGGGAGCACAGATACGCAGTATTTT. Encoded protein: CSVASGSTDTQYF.

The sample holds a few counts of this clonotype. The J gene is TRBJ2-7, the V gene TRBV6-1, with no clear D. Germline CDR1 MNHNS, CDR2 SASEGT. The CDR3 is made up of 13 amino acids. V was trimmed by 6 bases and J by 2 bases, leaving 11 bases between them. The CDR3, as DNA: TGTGCCAGCAGACTGACGGATACCTACGAGCAGTACTTC. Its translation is CASRLTDTYEQYF.

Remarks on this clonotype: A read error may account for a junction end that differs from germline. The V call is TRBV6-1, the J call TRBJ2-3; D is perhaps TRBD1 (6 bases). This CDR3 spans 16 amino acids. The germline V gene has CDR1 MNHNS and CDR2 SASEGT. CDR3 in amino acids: CASTETWGLGTDTQYF. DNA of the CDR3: TGTGCCAGCACTGAAACTTGGGGGCTCGGCACAGATACGCAGTATTTT.

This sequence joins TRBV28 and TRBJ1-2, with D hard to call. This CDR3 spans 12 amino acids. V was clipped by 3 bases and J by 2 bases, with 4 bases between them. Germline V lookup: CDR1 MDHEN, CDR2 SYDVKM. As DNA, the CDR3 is TGTGCCAGCAGTTTGAGAAACTATGGCTACACCTTC. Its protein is CASSLRNYGYTF.

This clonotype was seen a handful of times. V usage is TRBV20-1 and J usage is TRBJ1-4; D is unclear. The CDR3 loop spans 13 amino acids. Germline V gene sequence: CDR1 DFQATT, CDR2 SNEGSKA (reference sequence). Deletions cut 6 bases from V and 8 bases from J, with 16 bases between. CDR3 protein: CSAKPRVGEKLFF. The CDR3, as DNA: TGCAGTGCGAAGCCACGTGTTGGGGAAAAACTGTTTTTT.

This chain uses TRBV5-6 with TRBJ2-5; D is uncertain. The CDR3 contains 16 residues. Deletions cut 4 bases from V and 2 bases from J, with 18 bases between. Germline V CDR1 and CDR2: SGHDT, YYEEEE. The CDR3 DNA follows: TGTGCCAGCAGCAATAAACCCCACAACGCGCAAGAGACCCAGTACTTC. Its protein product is CASSNKPHNAQETQYF.

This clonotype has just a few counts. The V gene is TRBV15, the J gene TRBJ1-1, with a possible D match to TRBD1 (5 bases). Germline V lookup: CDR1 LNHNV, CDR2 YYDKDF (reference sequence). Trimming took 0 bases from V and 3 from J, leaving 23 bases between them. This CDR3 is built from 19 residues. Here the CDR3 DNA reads TGTGCCACCAGCAGAGATGGAGGGCCTGGGGCGGCGTCGTACACTGAAGCTTTCTTT. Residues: CATSRDGGPGAASYTEAFF.

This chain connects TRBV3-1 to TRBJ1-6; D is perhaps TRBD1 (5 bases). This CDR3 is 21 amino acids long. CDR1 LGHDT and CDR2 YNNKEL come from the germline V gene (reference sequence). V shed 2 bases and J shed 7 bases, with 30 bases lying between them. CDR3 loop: CASSQPGAGFPKSTLNSPLHF. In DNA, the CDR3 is TGTGCCAGCAGCCAACCCGGTGCAGGGTTCCCTAAGTCCACTTTGAATTCACCCCTCCACTTT.

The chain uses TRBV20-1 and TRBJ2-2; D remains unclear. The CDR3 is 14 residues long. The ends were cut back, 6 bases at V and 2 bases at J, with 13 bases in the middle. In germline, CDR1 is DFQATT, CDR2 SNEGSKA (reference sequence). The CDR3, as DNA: TGCAGTGCCCGAGAGGTAGATAACACCGGGGAGCTGTTTTTT. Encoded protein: CSAREVDNTGELFF.

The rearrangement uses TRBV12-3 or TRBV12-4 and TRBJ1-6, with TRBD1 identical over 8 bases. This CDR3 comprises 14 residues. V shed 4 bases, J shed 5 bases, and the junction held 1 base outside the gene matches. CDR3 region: CASSSDRDNSPLHF. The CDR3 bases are TGTGCCAGCAGTTCGGACAGGGATAATTCACCCCTCCACTTT.